A selection of T cell receptor beta chains follows, all from one sample in a study of CD8 T cells in ankylosing spondylitis. Via MiXCR, TCRdb re-called the 5' RACE reads, giving one row per CDR3 protein. Among roughly 440,000 distinct CDR3 sequences listed, 17% were seen once. The specimen sequenced was blood, either unsorted or a sorted T cell fraction (not recorded which). The receptors originated from a male donor with ankylosing spondylitis. Each CDR3 is given with its conserved first and last residue. A D gene is named only where the DNA matches it firmly. Clone size is given for some rows only: seen once, a few or many times, or a class if the clone is expanded.

J: TRBJ2-3
V: TRBV25-1
size: .
D: .
DNA: TGTGCCAGCAGTGAACGAGCGGCTAGCACAGATACGCAGTATTTT
CDR3: CASSERAASTDTQYF

J: TRBJ2-3
V: TRBV7-3
size: .
D: TRBD2
DNA: TGTGCCAGCAGCTTAACGTCAGCTAGCGGGGGGGCCCCGGATACGCAGTATTTT
CDR3: CASSLTSASGGAPDTQYF

J: TRBJ2-2
V: TRBV20-1
size: .
D: .
DNA: TGCAGTGCTAGAGATGAAGGGCGGGGCATGAACACCGGGGAGCTGTTTTTT
CDR3: CSARDEGRGMNTGELFF

J: TRBJ2-3
V: TRBV12-3/TRBV12-4
size: many
D: TRBD2
DNA: TGTGCCAGCAGGCTTGTCGGGCGGGAGTTCACGCAGTATTTT
CDR3: CASRLVGREFTQYF

J: TRBJ1-1
V: TRBV20-1
size: few
D: .
DNA: TGCAGTGCTAGCGGTTTGAAAGCTGAAGCTTTCTTT
CDR3: CSASGLKAEAFF

J: TRBJ2-4
V: TRBV21-1
size: many
D: .
DNA: TGTGCCAGCAGCCCAACCTTTAGCGGGAGGGCCGGGGAAAACATTCAGTACTTC
CDR3: CASSPTFSGRAGENIQYF

J: TRBJ1-2
V: TRBV3-1
size: few
D: .
DNA: TGTGCCAGCAGCCAAGGCTTGGCCCGTAACTATGGCTACACCTTC
CDR3: CASSQGLARNYGYTF

J: TRBJ2-7
V: TRBV7-8
size: few
D: .
DNA: TGTGCCAGCAGCTTAGCCGGGGGGACAGGCGAGCAGTACTTC
CDR3: CASSLAGGTGEQYF

J: TRBJ2-1
V: TRBV6-2/TRBV6-3
size: .
D: TRBD2
DNA: TGTGCCAGCAGTACGGGGACTAGCGGGAAGAATGAGCAGTTCTTC
CDR3: CASSTGTSGKNEQFF

J: TRBJ1-3
V: TRBV12-3/TRBV12-4
size: few
D: .
DNA: TGTGCCAGCAGGTTCGGGCAGTTCTCTGGAAACACCATATATTTT
CDR3: CASRFGQFSGNTIYF

J: TRBJ2-7
V: TRBV27
size: few
D: .
DNA: TGTGCCAGCACGACAGGAACGACCTGGGAGCAGTACTTC
CDR3: CASTTGTTWEQYF

J: TRBJ1-2
V: TRBV20-1
size: .
D: .
DNA: TGCAGTGCTAGAGCACCGCCGGGACACCGAAACTATGGCTACACCTTC
CDR3: CSARAPPGHRNYGYTF

J: TRBJ2-2
V: TRBV20-1
size: few
D: TRBD2
DNA: TGCAGTGCTAGGACTAGCGACACCGGGGAGCTGTTTTTT
CDR3: CSARTSDTGELFF

J: TRBJ2-5
V: TRBV23-1
size: .
D: .
DNA: TGCGCCAGCAGTCATTCGACAACGGTGACGCGAGAGACCCAGTACTTC
CDR3: CASSHSTTVTRETQYF

J: TRBJ1-1
V: TRBV5-1
size: few
D: .
DNA: TGCGCCAGCAGCGACTCTCCGCAGGGGAACACTGAAGCTTTCTTT
CDR3: CASSDSPQGNTEAFF

J: TRBJ2-3
V: TRBV6-2/TRBV6-3
size: few
D: .
DNA: TGTGCCAGCAGTTACGCGGGCCTGAATGCAGATACGCAGTATTTT
CDR3: CASSYAGLNADTQYF

J: TRBJ1-2
V: TRBV7-2
size: .
D: .
DNA: TGTGCCAGCAGCTCCCCGGGGGTCAGCTATGGCTACACCTTC
CDR3: CASSSPGVSYGYTF

J: TRBJ1-2
V: TRBV12-3/TRBV12-4
size: few
D: TRBD1
DNA: TGTGCCAGCAGTAAGGACAGGGGCTATGGCTACACCTTC
CDR3: CASSKDRGYGYTF

J: TRBJ1-4
V: TRBV5-1
size: many
D: .
DNA: TGCGCCAGCAGCTACGGACAACACAATGAAAAACTGTTTTTT
CDR3: CASSYGQHNEKLFF

J: TRBJ2-1
V: TRBV20-1
size: many
D: TRBD2
DNA: TGCAGTGCTAGAAGCGGGGGACTAGCGGGAACGGCACACAATGAGCAGTTCTTC
CDR3: CSARSGGLAGTAHNEQFF

J: TRBJ2-7
V: TRBV6-5
size: .
D: .
DNA: TGTGCCAGCAGTTACTCGACAGCTCTAATCCTACGAAAGCAGTACTTC
CDR3: CASSYSTALILRKQYF

J: TRBJ1-2
V: TRBV6-2/TRBV6-3
size: few
D: .
DNA: TGTGCCAGCAGTTACGGGGGTGAAGGCTACACCTTC
CDR3: CASSYGGEGYTF

J: TRBJ2-2
V: TRBV5-1
size: few
D: .
DNA: TGCGCCAGCAGCTTGTATTCTGGCACCGGGGAGCTGTTTTTT
CDR3: CASSLYSGTGELFF

J: TRBJ2-1
V: TRBV5-1
size: few
D: .
DNA: TGCGCCAGCAGCTTGGCTCCCGGTGTGAATGAGCAGTTCTTC
CDR3: CASSLAPGVNEQFF

J: TRBJ1-2
V: TRBV7-9
size: few
D: TRBD1
DNA: TGTGCCAGCATCGAAATGGACAGGGCCGGCTACACCTTC
CDR3: CASIEMDRAGYTF

J: TRBJ2-5
V: TRBV6-1
size: .
D: .
DNA: TGTGCCAGCAGAAAACTGGGGAATTCCCAAGAGACCCAGTACTTC
CDR3: CASRKLGNSQETQYF

J: TRBJ2-1
V: TRBV7-9
size: .
D: TRBD1
DNA: TGTGCCAGCAGCTTAGGGGGACAGTGGACCTACAATGAGCAGTTCTTC
CDR3: CASSLGGQWTYNEQFF

J: TRBJ2-7
V: TRBV28
size: few
D: .
DNA: TGTGCCAGCAGTTTAAGTGCGGGGTACTCCTACGAGCAGTACTTC
CDR3: CASSLSAGYSYEQYF

J: TRBJ1-1
V: TRBV28
size: .
D: .
DNA: TGTGCCAGTCCACCCCGGGGGGGCCAGGAGGAGGGGGGGTCCACTGAAGCTTTCTTT
CDR3: CASPPRGGQEEGGSTEAFF

J: TRBJ2-1
V: TRBV12-3/TRBV12-4
size: few
D: TRBD2
DNA: TGTGCCAGCAGTTTCGAGCGGGAGGGCTACAATGAGCAGTTCTTC
CDR3: CASSFEREGYNEQFF

J: TRBJ2-3
V: TRBV5-1
size: .
D: .
DNA: TGCGCCAGCAGCTCCCCCGGGACAGATACGCAGTATTTT
CDR3: CASSSPGTDTQYF

J: TRBJ2-1
V: TRBV3-1
size: few
D: TRBD2
DNA: TGTGCCAGCAGCCAAGATAGGCTAGCGGGGAGGTTTGAGCAGTTCTTC
CDR3: CASSQDRLAGRFEQFF

J: TRBJ2-2
V: TRBV12-3/TRBV12-4
size: many
D: .
DNA: TGTGCCAGCAGCTGGTCTAACACCGGGGAGCTGTTTTTT
CDR3: CASSWSNTGELFF

J: TRBJ1-4
V: TRBV20-1
size: .
D: TRBD1
DNA: TGCAGTGCTCAGGGGGCCAGTGCAACTAATGAAAAACTGTTTTTT
CDR3: CSAQGASATNEKLFF

J: TRBJ1-2
V: TRBV7-2
size: once
D: TRBD1
DNA: TGTGCCAGCAGCTTAGTGGGGACAGGGTTCGGGGGCTACACCTTC
CDR3: CASSLVGTGFGGYTF

J: TRBJ2-3
V: TRBV20-1
size: many
D: .
DNA: TGCAGTGCTAGACCAGGCTATAGCACAGATACGCAGTATTTT
CDR3: CSARPGYSTDTQYF

J: TRBJ2-3
V: TRBV5-4
size: once
D: .
DNA: TGTGCCAGCAGCCAAAATAAAGGAGGCACAGATACGCAGTATTTT
CDR3: CASSQNKGGTDTQYF